This TCR beta chain emerged from a study of CD8+ T cells in alopecia areata. About the research overall: Percentage of affected scalp area was the basis on which treated patients' severity was scored.

Described treatment: oral pan-JAK inhibitor, 5-10 mg twice daily. V shed 0 bases and J shed 0 bases, with 4 bases lying between them. This CDR3 spans 14 amino acids. The V gene's germline CDR1 is MNHEY and CDR2 SVGAGI. Sequencing relied on a cDNA template that was reverse transcribed from extracted RNA. The repertoire was sequenced with immunoSEQ multiplex PCR; TCRdb's copy has only in-frame clones and lacks some. The data show 200,000 to 250,000 clones, 64% seen once. The sequence came from a human donor with alopecia areata. The input for sequencing was CD4+ T cells sorted from blood, taken at week 4, from a patient treated with tofacitinib. The J gene is TRBJ2-3, the V gene TRBV6-5; no clear D gene. For the CDR3, the DNA is TGTGCCAGCAGTTACTCCGTTAGCACAGATACGCAGTATTTT. Protein: CASSYSVSTDTQYF.